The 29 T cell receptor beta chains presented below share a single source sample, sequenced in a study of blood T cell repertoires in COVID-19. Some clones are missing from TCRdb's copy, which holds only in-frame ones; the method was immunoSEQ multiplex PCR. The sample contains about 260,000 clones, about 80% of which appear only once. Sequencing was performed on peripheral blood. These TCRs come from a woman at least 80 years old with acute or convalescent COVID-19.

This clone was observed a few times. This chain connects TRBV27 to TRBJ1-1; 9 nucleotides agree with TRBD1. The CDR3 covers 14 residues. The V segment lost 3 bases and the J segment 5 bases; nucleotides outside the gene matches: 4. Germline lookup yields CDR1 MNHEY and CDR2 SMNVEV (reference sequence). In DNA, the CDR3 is TGTGCCAGCAGTTTCGACAGGGGGAGAACTGAAGCTTTCTTT. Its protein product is CASSFDRGRTEAFF.

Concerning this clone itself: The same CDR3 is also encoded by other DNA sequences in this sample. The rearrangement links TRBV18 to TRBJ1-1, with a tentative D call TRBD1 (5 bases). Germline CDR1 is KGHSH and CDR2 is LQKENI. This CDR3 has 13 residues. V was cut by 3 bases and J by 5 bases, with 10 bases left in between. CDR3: CASSPGQGTEAFF. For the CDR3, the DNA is TGTGCCAGCTCACCGGGCCAGGGAACTGAAGCTTTCTTT.

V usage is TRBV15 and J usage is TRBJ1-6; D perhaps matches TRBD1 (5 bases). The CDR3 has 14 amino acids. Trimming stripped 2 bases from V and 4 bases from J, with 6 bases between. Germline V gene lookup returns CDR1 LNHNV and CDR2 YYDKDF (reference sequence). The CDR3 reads CATSRRTYNSPLHF. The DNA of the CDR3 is TGTGCCACCAGCAGAAGGACATATAATTCACCCCTCCACTTT.

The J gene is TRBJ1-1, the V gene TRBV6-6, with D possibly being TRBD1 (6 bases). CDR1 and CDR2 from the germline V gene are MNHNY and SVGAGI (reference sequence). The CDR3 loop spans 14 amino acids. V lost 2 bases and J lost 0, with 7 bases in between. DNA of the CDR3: TGTGCCAGCAGTTACACAGGGTTGAACACTGAAGCTTTCTTT. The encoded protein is CASSYTGLNTEAFF.

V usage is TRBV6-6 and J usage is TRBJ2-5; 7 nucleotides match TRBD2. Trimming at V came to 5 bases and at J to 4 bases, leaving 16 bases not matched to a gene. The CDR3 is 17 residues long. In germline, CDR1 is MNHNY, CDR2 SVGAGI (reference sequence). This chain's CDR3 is CASSPTGSAGVGETQYF. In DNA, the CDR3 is TGTGCCAGCAGTCCGACGGGCTCGGCGGGAGTAGGAGAGACCCAGTACTTC.

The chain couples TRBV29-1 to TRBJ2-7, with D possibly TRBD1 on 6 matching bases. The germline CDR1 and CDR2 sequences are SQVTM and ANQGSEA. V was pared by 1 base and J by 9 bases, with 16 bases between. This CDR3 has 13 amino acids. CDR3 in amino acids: CSVEVHGGRGQYF. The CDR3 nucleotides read TGCAGCGTTGAAGTACATGGGGGCAGGGGGCAGTACTTC.

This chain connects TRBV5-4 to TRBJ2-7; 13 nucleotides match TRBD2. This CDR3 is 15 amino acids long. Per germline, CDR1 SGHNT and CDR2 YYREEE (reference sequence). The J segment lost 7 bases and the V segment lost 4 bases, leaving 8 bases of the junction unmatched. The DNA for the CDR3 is TGTGCCAGCAGCCTTCCGGGACTAGCGGGATCGGAGCAGTACTTC. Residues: CASSLPGLAGSEQYF.

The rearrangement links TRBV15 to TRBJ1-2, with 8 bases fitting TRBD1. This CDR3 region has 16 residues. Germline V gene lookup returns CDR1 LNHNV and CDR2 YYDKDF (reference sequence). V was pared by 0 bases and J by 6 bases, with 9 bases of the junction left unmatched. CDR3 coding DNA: TGTGCCACCAGCAGAGAAGGACGGCGACAGGGGAATGGCTACACCTTC. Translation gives CATSREGRRQGNGYTF. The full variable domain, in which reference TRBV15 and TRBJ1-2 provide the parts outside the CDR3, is DAMVIQNPRYQVTQFGKPVTLSCSQTLNHNVMYWYQQKSSQAPKLLFHYYDKDFNNEADTPDNFQSRRPNTSFCFLDIRSPGLGDTAMYLCATSREGRRQGNGYTFGSGTRLTVV.

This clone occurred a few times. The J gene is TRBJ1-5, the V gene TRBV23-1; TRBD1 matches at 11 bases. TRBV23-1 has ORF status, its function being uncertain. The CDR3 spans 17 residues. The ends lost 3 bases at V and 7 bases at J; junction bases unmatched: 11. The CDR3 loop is CASSHHAWTGGRQPQHF. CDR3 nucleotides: TGCGCCAGCAGTCACCACGCTTGGACAGGGGGCCGGCAGCCCCAGCATTTT.

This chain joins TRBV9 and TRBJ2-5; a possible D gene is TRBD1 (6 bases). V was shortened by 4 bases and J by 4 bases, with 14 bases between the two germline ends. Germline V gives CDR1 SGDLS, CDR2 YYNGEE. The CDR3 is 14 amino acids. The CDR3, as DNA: TGTGCCAGCAGCCGAGGACAGCCCAGAGAGACCCAGTACTTC. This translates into CASSRGQPRETQYF.

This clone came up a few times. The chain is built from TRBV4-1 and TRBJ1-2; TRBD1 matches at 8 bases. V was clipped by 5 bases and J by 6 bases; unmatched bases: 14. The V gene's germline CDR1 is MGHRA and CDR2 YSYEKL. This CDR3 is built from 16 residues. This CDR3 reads CASSSSGQGARDGYTF. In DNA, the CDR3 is TGCGCCAGCAGCTCCTCGGGGCAGGGGGCGCGGGATGGCTACACCTTC.

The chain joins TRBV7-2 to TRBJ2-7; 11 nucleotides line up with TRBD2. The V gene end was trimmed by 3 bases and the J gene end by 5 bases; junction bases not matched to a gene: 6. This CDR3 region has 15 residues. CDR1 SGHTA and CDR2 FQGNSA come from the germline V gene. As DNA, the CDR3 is TGTGCCAGCAGCTTGACTAGCGGGACGTCCGACGAGCAGTACTTC. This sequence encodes CASSLTSGTSDEQYF. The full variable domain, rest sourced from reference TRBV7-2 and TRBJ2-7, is GAGVSQSPSNKVTEKGKDVELRCDPISGHTALYWYRQSLGQGLEFLIYFQGNSAPDKSGLPSDRFSAERTGGSVSTLTIQRTQQEDSAVYLCASSLTSGTSDEQYFGPGTRLTVT.

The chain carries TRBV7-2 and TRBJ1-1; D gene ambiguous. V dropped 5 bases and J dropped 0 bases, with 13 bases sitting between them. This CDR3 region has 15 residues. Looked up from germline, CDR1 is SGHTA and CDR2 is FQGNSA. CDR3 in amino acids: CASSALGQLNTEAFF. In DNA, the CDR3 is TGTGCCAGCAGCGCCTTGGGCCAGTTGAACACTGAAGCTTTCTTT.

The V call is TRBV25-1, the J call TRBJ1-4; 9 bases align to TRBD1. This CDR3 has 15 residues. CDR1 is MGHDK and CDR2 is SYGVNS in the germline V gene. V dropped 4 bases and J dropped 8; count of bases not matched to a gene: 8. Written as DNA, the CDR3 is TGTGCCAGCAGTGCTCCGGGGACAGGGAAGGAAAAACTGTTTTTT. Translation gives CASSAPGTGKEKLFF.

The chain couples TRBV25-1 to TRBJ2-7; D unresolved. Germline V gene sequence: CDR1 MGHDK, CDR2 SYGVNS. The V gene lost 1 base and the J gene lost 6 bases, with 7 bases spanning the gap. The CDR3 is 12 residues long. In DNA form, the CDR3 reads TGTGCCAGCAGTGAATCCCCGGGCGAGCAGTACTTC. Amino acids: CASSESPGEQYF.

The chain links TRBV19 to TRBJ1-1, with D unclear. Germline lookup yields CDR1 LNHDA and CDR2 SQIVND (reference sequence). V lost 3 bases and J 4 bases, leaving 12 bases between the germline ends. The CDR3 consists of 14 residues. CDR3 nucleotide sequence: TGTGCCAGTAGTATCGGGGTATCTGGCACTGAAGCTTTCTTT. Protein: CASSIGVSGTEAFF.

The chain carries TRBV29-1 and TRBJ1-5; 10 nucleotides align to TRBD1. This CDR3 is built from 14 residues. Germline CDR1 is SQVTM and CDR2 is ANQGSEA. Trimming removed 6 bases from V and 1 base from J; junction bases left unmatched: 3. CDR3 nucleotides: TGCAGCGTAAAGGACAGGGGGAGCAATCAGCCCCAGCATTTT. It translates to CSVKDRGSNQPQHF.

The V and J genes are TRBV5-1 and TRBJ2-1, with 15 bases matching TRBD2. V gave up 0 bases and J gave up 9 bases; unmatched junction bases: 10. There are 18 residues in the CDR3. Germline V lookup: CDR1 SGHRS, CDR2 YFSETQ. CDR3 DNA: TGCGCCAGCAGCTTGGTTTCTGGGACTAGCGGGAGGTGGGGTGAGCAGTTCTTC. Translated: CASSLVSGTSGRWGEQFF.

The CDR3 DNA follows: TGTGCCAGCATACAGGGTAACTATGGCTACACCTTC. It yields the protein CASIQGNYGYTF. The J gene is TRBJ1-2, the V gene TRBV19; possible D gene TRBD1, 6 bases. CDR1 LNHDA and CDR2 SQIVND come from the germline V gene (reference sequence). CDR3 length: 12 residues. V gave up 9 bases and J gave up 1 base, with 9 bases separating them.

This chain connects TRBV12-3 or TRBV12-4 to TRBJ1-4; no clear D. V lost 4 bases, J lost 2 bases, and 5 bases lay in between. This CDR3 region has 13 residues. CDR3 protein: CASSSMTNEKLFF. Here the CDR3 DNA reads TGTGCCAGCAGTTCCATGACTAATGAAAAACTGTTTTTT.

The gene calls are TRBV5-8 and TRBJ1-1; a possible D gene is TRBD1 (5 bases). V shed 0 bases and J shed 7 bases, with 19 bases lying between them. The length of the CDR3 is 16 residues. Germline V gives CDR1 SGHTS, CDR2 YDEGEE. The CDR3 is CASSLGGRGYRIEAFF. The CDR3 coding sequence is TGTGCCAGCAGCTTGGGGGGGAGGGGCTACCGTATTGAAGCTTTCTTT.

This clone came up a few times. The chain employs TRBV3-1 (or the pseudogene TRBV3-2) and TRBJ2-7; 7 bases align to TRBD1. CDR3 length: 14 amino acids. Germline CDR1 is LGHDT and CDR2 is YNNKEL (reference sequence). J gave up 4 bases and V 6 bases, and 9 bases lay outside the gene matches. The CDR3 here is CASSNAGTEYEQYF. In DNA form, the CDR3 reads TGTGCCAGCAGTAACGCCGGGACAGAGTACGAGCAGTACTTC.

CDR3 DNA sequence: TGTGCCAGCAGTTACCCGGCAGGAAACAATGAGCAGTTCTTC. Residues: CASSYPAGNNEQFF. The V and J genes are TRBV6-5 and TRBJ2-1; no clear D. Germline V gene lookup returns CDR1 MNHEY and CDR2 SVGAGI. Trimming shortened V by 2 bases and J by 5 bases, and 10 bases separated the two germline ends. The CDR3 has 14 amino acids.

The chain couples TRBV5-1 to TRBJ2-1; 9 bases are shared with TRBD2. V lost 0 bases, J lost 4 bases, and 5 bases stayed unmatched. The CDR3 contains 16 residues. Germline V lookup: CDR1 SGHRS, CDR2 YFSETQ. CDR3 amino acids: CASSLAAGGSYNEQFF. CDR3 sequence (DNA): TGCGCCAGCAGCTTGGCAGCGGGGGGATCTTACAATGAGCAGTTCTTC.

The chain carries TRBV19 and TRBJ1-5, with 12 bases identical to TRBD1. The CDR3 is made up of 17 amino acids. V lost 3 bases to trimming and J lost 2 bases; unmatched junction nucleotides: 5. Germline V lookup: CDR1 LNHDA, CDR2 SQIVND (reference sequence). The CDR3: CASSMGQGAGRNQPQHF. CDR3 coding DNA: TGTGCCAGTAGTATGGGACAGGGGGCCGGTCGCAATCAGCCCCAGCATTTT.

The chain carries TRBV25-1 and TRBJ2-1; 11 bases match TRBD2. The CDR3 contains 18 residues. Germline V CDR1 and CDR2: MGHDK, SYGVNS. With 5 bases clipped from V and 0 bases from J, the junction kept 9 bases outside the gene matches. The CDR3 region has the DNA TGTGCCAGCAGTTCACTAGCGGGGGCCTCTAGCTCCTACAATGAGCAGTTCTTC. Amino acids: CASSSLAGASSSYNEQFF. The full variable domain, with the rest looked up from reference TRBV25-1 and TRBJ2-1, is EADIYQTPRYLVIGTGKKITLECSQTMGHDKMYWYQQDPGMELHLIHYSYGVNSTEKGDLSSESTVSRIRTEHFPLTLESARPSHTSQYLCASSSLAGASSSYNEQFFGPGTRLTVL.

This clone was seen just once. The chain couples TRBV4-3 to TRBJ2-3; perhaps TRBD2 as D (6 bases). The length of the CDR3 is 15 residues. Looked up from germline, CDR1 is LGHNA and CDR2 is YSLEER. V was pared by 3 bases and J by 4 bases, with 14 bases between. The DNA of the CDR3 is TGCGCCAGCAGCCATGTGACTGGGAGGTCAGATACGCAGTATTTT. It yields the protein CASSHVTGRSDTQYF.

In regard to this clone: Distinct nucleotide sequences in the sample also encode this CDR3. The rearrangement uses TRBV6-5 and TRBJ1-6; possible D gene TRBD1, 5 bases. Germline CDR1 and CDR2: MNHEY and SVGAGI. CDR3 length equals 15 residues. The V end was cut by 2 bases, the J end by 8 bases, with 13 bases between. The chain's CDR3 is CASSYTTGEDSPLHF. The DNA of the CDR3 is TGTGCCAGCAGTTACACCACGGGGGAAGATTCACCCCTCCACTTT.

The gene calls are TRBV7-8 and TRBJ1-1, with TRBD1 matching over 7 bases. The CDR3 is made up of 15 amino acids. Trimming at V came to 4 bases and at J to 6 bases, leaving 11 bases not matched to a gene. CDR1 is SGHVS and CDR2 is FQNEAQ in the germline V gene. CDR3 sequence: CASSSGQVDIPEAFF. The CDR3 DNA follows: TGTGCCAGCAGCTCAGGACAGGTTGATATCCCTGAAGCTTTCTTT.